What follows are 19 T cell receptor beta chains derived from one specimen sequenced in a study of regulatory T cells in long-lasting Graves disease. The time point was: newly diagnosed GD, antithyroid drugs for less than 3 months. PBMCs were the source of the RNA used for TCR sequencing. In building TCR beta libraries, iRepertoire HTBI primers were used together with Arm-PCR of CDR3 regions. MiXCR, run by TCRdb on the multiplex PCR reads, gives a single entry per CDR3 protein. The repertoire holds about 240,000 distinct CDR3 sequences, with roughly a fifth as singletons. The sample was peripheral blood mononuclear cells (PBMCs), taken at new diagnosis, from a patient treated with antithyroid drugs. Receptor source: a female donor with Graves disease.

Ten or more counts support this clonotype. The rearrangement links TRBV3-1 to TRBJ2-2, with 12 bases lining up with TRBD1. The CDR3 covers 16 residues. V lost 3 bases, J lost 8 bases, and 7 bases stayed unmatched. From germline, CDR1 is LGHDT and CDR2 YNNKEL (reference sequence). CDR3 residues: CASSHRDRGHGGELFF. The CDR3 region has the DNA TGTGCCAGCAGCCACCGGGACAGGGGGCATGGAGGGGAGCTGTTTTTT.

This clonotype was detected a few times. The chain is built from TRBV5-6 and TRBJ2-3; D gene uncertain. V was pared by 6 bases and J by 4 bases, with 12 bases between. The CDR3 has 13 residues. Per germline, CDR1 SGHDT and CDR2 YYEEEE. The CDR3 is CASKLSQADTQYF. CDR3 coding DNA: TGTGCCAGCAAGTTAAGCCAAGCAGATACGCAGTATTTT. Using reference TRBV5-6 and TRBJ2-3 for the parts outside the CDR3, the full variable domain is DAGVTQSPTHLIKTRGQQVTLRCSPKSGHDTVSWYQQALGQGPQFIFQYYEEEERQRGNFPDRFSGHQFPNYSSELNVNALLLGDSALYLCASKLSQADTQYFGPGTRLTVL.

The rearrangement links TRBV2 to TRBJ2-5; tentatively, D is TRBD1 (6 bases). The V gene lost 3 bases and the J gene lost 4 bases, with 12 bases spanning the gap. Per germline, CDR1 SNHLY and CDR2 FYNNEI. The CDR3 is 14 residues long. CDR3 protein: CASSEQGPGETQYF. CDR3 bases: TGTGCCAGCAGTGAGCAGGGGCCGGGAGAGACCCAGTACTTC.

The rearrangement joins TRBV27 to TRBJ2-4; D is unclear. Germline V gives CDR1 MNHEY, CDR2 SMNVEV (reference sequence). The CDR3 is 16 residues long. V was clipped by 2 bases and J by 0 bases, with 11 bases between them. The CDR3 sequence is CASSLRRAPAKNIQYF. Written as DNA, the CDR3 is TGTGCCAGCAGTTTACGCCGGGCGCCAGCCAAAAACATTCAGTACTTC.

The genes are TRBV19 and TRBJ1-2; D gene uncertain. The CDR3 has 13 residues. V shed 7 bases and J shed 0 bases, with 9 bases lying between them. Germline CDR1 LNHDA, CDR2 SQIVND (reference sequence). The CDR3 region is CASMGRANYGYTF. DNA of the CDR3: TGTGCCAGTATGGGCCGGGCTAACTATGGCTACACCTTC.

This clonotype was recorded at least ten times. Here the CDR3 reads CARQTVYSGANVLTF. For the CDR3, the DNA is TGTGCCAGACAAACAGTCTACTCTGGGGCCAACGTCCTGACTTTC. The chain joins TRBV2 to TRBJ2-6, with no clear D. The V gene lost 9 bases and the J gene lost 0 bases, with 12 bases spanning the gap. The CDR3 covers 15 residues. Germline V gives CDR1 SNHLY, CDR2 FYNNEI.

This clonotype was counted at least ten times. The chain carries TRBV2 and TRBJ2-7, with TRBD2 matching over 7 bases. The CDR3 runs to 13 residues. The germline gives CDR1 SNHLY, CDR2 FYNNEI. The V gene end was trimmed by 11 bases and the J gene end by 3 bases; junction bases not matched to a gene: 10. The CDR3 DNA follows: TGTGCCTCGAGGCCCCTAGCGGACTACGAGCAGTACTTC. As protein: CASRPLADYEQYF.

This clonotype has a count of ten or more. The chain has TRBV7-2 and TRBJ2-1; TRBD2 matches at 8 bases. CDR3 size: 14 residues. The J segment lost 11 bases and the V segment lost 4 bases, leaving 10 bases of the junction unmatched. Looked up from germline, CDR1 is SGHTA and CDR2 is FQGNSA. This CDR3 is CASSSSPREGKQFF. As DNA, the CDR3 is TGTGCCAGCAGCTCCTCCCCTCGGGAGGGGAAGCAGTTCTTC.

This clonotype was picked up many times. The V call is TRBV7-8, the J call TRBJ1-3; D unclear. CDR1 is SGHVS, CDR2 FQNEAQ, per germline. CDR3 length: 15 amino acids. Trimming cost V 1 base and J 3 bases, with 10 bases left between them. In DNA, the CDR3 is TGTGCCAGCAGCTTAGGGGTGGGGTTTGGAAACACCATATATTTT. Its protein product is CASSLGVGFGNTIYF.

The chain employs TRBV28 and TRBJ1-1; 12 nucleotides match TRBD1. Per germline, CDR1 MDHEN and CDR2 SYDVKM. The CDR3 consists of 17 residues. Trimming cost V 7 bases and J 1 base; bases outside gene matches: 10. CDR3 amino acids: CASKSPGQGASNTEAFF. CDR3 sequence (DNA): TGTGCCAGCAAGTCACCGGGACAGGGGGCGTCGAACACTGAAGCTTTCTTT.

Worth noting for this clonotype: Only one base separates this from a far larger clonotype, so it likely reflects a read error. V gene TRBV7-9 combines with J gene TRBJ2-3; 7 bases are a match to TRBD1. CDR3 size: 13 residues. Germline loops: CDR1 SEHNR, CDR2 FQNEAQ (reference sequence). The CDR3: CASSLGTVAESFF. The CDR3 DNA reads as TGTGCCAGCAGCTTGGGGACAGTGGCGGAATCTTTCTTT.

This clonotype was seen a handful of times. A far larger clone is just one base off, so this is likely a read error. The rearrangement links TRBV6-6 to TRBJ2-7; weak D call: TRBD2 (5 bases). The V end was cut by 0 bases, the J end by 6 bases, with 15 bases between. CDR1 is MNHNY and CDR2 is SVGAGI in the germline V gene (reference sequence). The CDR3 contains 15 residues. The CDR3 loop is CASSYSSQEVVEQYF. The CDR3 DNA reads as TGTGCCAGCAGTTACTCGTCGCAGGAGGTGGTCGAGCAGTACTTC.

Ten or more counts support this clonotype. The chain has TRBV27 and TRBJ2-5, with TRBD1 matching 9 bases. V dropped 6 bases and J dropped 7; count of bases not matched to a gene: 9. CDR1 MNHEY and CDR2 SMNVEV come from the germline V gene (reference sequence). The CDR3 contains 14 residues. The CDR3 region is CASSQTGTGRTQYF. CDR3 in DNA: TGTGCCAGCAGCCAAACCGGGACAGGGCGGACCCAGTACTTC.

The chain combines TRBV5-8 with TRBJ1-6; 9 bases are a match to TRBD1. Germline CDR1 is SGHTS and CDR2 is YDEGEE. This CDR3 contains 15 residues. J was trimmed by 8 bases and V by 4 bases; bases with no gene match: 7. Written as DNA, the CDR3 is TGTGCCAGCAGCCTGGGCGGACAGGGGTATTCACCCCTCCACTTT. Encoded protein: CASSLGGQGYSPLHF.

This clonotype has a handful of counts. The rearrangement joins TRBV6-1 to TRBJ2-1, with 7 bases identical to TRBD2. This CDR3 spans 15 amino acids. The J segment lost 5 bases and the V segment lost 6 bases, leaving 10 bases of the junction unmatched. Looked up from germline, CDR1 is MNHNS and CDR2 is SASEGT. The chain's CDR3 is CASRETDSGHNEQFF. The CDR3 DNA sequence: TGTGCCAGCAGGGAAACAGATAGCGGGCACAATGAGCAGTTCTTC.

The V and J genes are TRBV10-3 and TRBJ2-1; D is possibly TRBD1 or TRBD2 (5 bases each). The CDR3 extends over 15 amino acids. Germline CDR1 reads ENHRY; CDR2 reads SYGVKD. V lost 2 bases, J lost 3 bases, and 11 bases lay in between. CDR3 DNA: TGTGCCATCAGTGAGGGGGGATCGGGCTACAATGAGCAGTTCTTC. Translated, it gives CAISEGGSGYNEQFF.

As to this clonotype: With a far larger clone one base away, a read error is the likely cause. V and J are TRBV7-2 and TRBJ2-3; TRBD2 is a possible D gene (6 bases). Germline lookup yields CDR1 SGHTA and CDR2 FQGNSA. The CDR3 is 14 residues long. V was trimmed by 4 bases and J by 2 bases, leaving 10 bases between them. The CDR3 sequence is CASSSGLHTDTQYF. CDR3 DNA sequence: TGTGCCAGCAGCTCGGGACTTCACACAGATACGCAGTATTTT.

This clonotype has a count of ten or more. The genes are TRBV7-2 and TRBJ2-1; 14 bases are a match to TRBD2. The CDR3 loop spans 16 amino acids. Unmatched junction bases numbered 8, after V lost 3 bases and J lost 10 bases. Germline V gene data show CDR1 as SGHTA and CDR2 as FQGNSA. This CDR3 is CASSLTGTSGRWEQFF. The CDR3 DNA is TGTGCCAGCAGCTTGACTGGGACTAGCGGGAGATGGGAGCAGTTCTTC.

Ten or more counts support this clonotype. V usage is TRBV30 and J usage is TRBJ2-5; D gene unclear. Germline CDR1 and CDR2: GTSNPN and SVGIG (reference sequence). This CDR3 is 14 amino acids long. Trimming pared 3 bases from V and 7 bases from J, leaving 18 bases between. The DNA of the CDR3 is TGTGCCTGGAGCCAACGAGGCTTATCCGGGACCCAGTACTTC. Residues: CAWSQRGLSGTQYF.